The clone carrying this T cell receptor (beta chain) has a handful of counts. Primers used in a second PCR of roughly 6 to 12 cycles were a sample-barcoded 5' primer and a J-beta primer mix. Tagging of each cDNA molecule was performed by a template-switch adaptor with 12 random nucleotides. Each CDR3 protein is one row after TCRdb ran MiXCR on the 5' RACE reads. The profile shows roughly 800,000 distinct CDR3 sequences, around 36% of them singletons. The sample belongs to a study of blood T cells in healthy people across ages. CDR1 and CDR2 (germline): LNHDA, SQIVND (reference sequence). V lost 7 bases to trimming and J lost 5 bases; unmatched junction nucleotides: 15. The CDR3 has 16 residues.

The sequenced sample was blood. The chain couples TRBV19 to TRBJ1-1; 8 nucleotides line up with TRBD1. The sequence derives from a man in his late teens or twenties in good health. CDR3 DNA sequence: TGTGCCAGTAAGATGGGCCGCGGACAGGGATCGACTGAAGCTTTCTTT. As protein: CASKMGRGQGSTEAFF. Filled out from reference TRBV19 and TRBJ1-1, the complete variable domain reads DGGITQSPKYLFRKEGQNVTLSCEQNLNHDAMYWYRQDPGQGLRLIYYSQIVNDFQKGDIAEGYSVSREKKESFPLTVTSAQKNPTAFYLCASKMGRGQGSTEAFFGQGTRLTVV.